The 18 T cell receptor beta chains below come from one sample, sequenced in a study of T-cell memory formation after mild COVID-19. One entry per CDR3 protein results from TCRdb running MiXCR on the 5' RACE reads. Of 120,000 to 150,000 distinct CDR3 sequences in the sample, 19% were seen once. Material for sequencing was PBMCs or a T cell subset sorted from them (not recorded which). These TCRs come from an adult woman who had mild COVID-19 (a few samples of this study predate the infection). Cell type and time point are not known.

This chain joins TRBV24-1 and TRBJ2-1, with 7 bases that match TRBD1. The germline V gene has CDR1 KGHDR and CDR2 SFDVKD. The CDR3 runs 11 residues. The trim removed 6 bases at V and 13 bases at J, leaving 5 bases unmatched. CDR3 region: CATSSDRVQFF. CDR3 DNA: TGTGCCACCAGTTCAGACAGGGTACAGTTCTTC.

In this sample, this clonotype turned up many times. The V gene is TRBV29-1, the J gene TRBJ2-7; D is unresolved. The CDR3 is made up of 13 amino acids. Germline loops: CDR1 SQVTM, CDR2 ANQGSEA. V was pared by 2 bases and J by 6 bases, with 14 bases between. CDR3 bases: TGCAGCGTTGAAAGGCTACTCCCAGGCGAGCAGTACTTC. This sequence encodes CSVERLLPGEQYF.

The V gene is TRBV6-6, the J gene TRBJ1-2; 10 positions match TRBD1. V lost 4 bases, J lost 6 bases, and 14 bases stayed unmatched. Germline CDR1 MNHNY, CDR2 SVGAGI (reference sequence). This CDR3 contains 17 residues. CDR3 bases: TGTGCCAGCAGTTCTCGGACAGGGGGAAGGCGCGTACATGGCTACACCTTC. As protein: CASSSRTGGRRVHGYTF.

This clonotype occurred a few times. This rearrangement joins TRBV5-1 to TRBJ1-4; maybe TRBD1 (5 bases). CDR3 size: 16 residues. V shed 2 bases and J shed 0 bases, with 11 bases lying between them. The V gene's germline CDR1 is SGHRS and CDR2 YFSETQ. The CDR3 sequence is CASSFGTGATNEKLFF. The CDR3 nucleotides are TGCGCCAGCAGCTTCGGGACTGGCGCAACTAATGAAAAACTGTTTTTT.

This clonotype was observed a few times. V and J are TRBV29-1 and TRBJ2-3; D is perhaps TRBD1 (6 bases). CDR1 and CDR2 (germline): SQVTM, ANQGSEA. This CDR3 spans 14 amino acids. Trimming cost V 5 bases and J 2 bases, with 14 bases left between them. As DNA, the CDR3 is TGCAGCGTTTCAGGGGCGCCAAACACAGATACGCAGTATTTT. This translates into CSVSGAPNTDTQYF.

The sample holds a few counts of this clonotype. The chain links TRBV30 to TRBJ2-2, with a tentative D call TRBD1 (6 bases). The length of the CDR3 is 13 residues. The germline V gene encodes CDR1 GTSNPN and CDR2 SVGIG (reference sequence). Trimming took 3 bases from V and 3 from J, leaving 8 bases between them. For the CDR3, the DNA is TGTGCCTGGAGCGGACAGTACACCGGGGAGCTGTTTTTT. This sequence encodes CAWSGQYTGELFF.

This clonotype occurred a few times. V and J are TRBV5-4 and TRBJ1-1; D remains ambiguous. The germline V gene encodes CDR1 SGHNT and CDR2 YYREEE (reference sequence). Trimming cost V 4 bases and J 6 bases, with 10 bases left between them. The CDR3 runs to 12 residues. CDR3 DNA: TGTGCCAGCAGCATCTACAGTTCTGAAGCTTTCTTT. It is translated as CASSIYSSEAFF.

This clonotype was seen a handful of times. V usage is TRBV6-1 and J usage is TRBJ1-3, with D possibly being TRBD1 (5 bases). The germline gives CDR1 MNHNS, CDR2 SASEGT. Trimming shortened V by 4 bases and J by 4 bases, and 11 bases separated the two germline ends. CDR3 size: 14 residues. The CDR3 is CASSGRTRGNTIYF. The CDR3 bases are TGTGCCAGCAGTGGAAGGACAAGAGGAAACACCATATATTTT.

V gene TRBV5-1 combines with J gene TRBJ1-1; TRBD1 is a possible D gene (6 bases). Trimming removed 2 bases from V and 0 bases from J, with 11 bases in between. Germline loops: CDR1 SGHRS, CDR2 YFSETQ. The CDR3 is 15 residues long. CDR3 nucleotides: TGCGCCAGCAGCTTTAGGGGGGCAATGAACACTGAAGCTTTCTTT. Its translation is CASSFRGAMNTEAFF. The full variable domain, in which reference TRBV5-1 and TRBJ1-1 provide the parts outside the CDR3, is KAGVTQTPRYLIKTRGQQVTLSCSPISGHRSVSWYQQTPGQGLQFLFEYFSETQRNKGNFPGRFSGRQFSNSRSEMNVSTLELGDSALYLCASSFRGAMNTEAFFGQGTRLTVV.

The V gene is TRBV9, the J gene TRBJ1-1; D uncertain. With 6 bases removed from V and 3 bases from J, the gap between germline ends came to 18 bases. Germline V gives CDR1 SGDLS, CDR2 YYNGEE. The length of the CDR3 is 15 residues. CDR3 protein: CASIKLAALDTEAFF. CDR3 nucleotide sequence: TGTGCCAGCATCAAGCTGGCAGCTCTCGACACTGAAGCTTTCTTT.

As regards this clonotype: At one boundary the junction diverges from the germline segment, which might be a read error. The genes are TRBV5-1 and TRBJ1-5; D might be TRBD1 (5 bases). The CDR3 spans 15 residues. Per germline, CDR1 SGHRS and CDR2 YFSETQ. The CDR3 protein is CASSPDGGGNHPQHF. CDR3 coding DNA: TGCGCCAGCAGCCCCGATGGGGGTGGCAATCATCCCCAGCATTTT.

This clonotype came up a few times. This rearrangement joins TRBV11-1 to TRBJ2-1; TRBD2 aligns across 14 bases. This CDR3 has 16 residues. Per the germline V gene, CDR1 is SGHAT and CDR2 is FQDESV (reference sequence). With V trimmed by 0 bases and J by 9 bases, 4 bases remained unmatched. This CDR3 is CASSLAGTSGSGEQFF. The CDR3 nucleotides read TGTGCCAGCAGCTTAGCGGGGACTAGCGGGAGCGGTGAGCAGTTCTTC. Full variable domain (outside the CDR3, taken from reference TRBV11-1 and TRBJ2-1): EAEVAQSPRYKITEKSQAVAFWCDPISGHATLYWYRQILGQGPELLVQFQDESVVDDSQLPKDRFSAERLKGVDSTLKIQPAELGDSAMYLCASSLAGTSGSGEQFFGPGTRLTVL.

This clonotype has a handful of counts. This chain uses TRBV11-2 with TRBJ2-7; D not certain. Germline values: CDR1 SGHAT, CDR2 FQNNGV. This CDR3 is built from 13 residues. Trimming shortened V by 5 bases and J by 4 bases, and 12 bases separated the two germline ends. CDR3 nucleotide sequence: TGTGCCAGCAGCCGGACGGATTGGTACGAGCAGTACTTC. As protein: CASSRTDWYEQYF.

This clonotype turned up a few times. V is TRBV20-1 and J is TRBJ2-3; 8 bases are a match to TRBD2. This CDR3 is built from 18 residues. The junction had 15 bases not matched to a gene; V was cut back by 3 bases and J by 1 base. The germline gives CDR1 DFQATT, CDR2 SNEGSKA (reference sequence). For the CDR3, the DNA is TGCAGTGCTAGCCCCAGCGGGGGCCCTGGGATGGGCACAGATACGCAGTATTTT. Its translation is CSASPSGGPGMGTDTQYF.

This chain uses TRBV5-1 with TRBJ1-1, with TRBD1 identical over 7 bases. There are 15 residues in the CDR3. The germline V gene encodes CDR1 SGHRS and CDR2 YFSETQ. Germline trimming cut 4 bases from V and 2 bases from J; bases unmatched to any gene: 8. CDR3: CASSGPGQLNTEAFF. CDR3 sequence (DNA): TGCGCCAGCAGCGGACCGGGACAGCTTAACACTGAAGCTTTCTTT.

This clonotype was observed a handful of times. V is TRBV7-3 and J is TRBJ1-2; 7 positions agree with TRBD1. CDR1 SGHTA and CDR2 FQGTGA come from the germline V gene. The CDR3 sequence is 14 residues long. V shed 5 bases, J shed 2 bases, and the junction held 5 bases outside the gene matches. Here the CDR3 DNA reads TGTGCCAGCAGCGCGCAACAGGGGAACTATGGCTACACCTTC. This codes for CASSAQQGNYGYTF.

This clonotype has only a few counts. The gene calls are TRBV5-1 and TRBJ1-2; TRBD1 aligns across 9 bases. Germline V gene lookup returns CDR1 SGHRS and CDR2 YFSETQ. The CDR3 is made up of 13 amino acids. Trimming at V came to 3 bases and at J to 6 bases, leaving 3 bases not matched to a gene. In DNA, the CDR3 is TGCGCCAGCAGCTCCCGGACAGGGGATGGCTACACCTTC. Translation: CASSSRTGDGYTF. The full variable domain, in which reference TRBV5-1 and TRBJ1-2 provide the parts outside the CDR3, is KAGVTQTPRYLIKTRGQQVTLSCSPISGHRSVSWYQQTPGQGLQFLFEYFSETQRNKGNFPGRFSGRQFSNSRSEMNVSTLELGDSALYLCASSSRTGDGYTFGSGTRLTVV.

The CDR3 is CASSSGQGNTIYF. In nucleotides, the CDR3 is TGCGCCAGCAGCTCGGGACAGGGAAACACCATATATTTT. This rearrangement joins TRBV5-1 to TRBJ1-3; 7 bases align to TRBD1. This CDR3 spans 13 amino acids. The V gene's germline CDR1 is SGHRS and CDR2 YFSETQ. V shed 3 bases and J 4 bases; nucleotides not matched to a gene: 1. The full variable domain, its missing parts supplied by reference TRBV5-1 and TRBJ1-3, is KAGVTQTPRYLIKTRGQQVTLSCSPISGHRSVSWYQQTPGQGLQFLFEYFSETQRNKGNFPGRFSGRQFSNSRSEMNVSTLELGDSALYLCASSSGQGNTIYFGEGSWLTVV.